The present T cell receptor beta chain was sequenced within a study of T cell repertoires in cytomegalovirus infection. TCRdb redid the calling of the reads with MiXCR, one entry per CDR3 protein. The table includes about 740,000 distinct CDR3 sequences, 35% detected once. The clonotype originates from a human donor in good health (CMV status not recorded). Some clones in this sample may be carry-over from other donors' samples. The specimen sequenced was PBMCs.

The CDR3 loop reads CASRLAGGPLNEQFF. The CDR3 DNA follows: TGTGCCAGCAGATTAGCGGGAGGGCCCCTCAATGAGCAGTTCTTC. V is TRBV27 and J is TRBJ2-1; TRBD2 agrees at 11 bases. The trim removed 6 bases at V and 6 bases at J, leaving 7 bases unmatched. The CDR3 runs to 15 residues. Germline V gene lookup returns CDR1 MNHEY and CDR2 SMNVEV (reference sequence).